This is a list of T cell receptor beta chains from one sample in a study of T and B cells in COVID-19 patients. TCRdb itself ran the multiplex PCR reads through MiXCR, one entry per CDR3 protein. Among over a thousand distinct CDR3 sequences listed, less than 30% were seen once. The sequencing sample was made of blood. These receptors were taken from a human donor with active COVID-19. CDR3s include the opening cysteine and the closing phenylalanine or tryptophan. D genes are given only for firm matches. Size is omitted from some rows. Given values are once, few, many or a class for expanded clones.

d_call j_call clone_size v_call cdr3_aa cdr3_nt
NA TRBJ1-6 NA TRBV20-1 CSATHESFSYNSPLHF TGCAGTGCTACCCACGAAAGTTTCTCCTATAATTCACCCCTCCACTTT
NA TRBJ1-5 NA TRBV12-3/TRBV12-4 CASSLPSTGSPQPQHF TGTGCCAGCAGTTTACCTTCCACAGGGTCCCCTCAGCCCCAGCATTTT
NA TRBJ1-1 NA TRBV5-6 CATRETGTVNTEAFF TGTGCCACCCGTGAGACAGGAACCGTGAACACTGAAGCTTTCTTT
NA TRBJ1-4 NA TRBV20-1 CSVNYRDARGKLFF TGCAGTGTAAACTACAGGGATGCCCGGGGAAAACTGTTTTTT
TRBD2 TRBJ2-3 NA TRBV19 CATRLAGGVDTQYF TGTGCCACCAGACTAGCGGGAGGCGTAGATACGCAGTATTTT
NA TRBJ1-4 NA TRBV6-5 CASSPDSGAGKLFF TGTGCCAGCAGTCCGGACAGTGGCGCGGGAAAACTGTTTTTT
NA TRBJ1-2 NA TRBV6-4 CASSPSVGTYTF TGTGCCAGCAGTCCTTCGGTAGGGACCTACACCTTC
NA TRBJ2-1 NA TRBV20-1 CSAKRDTNYNEQFF TGCAGTGCTAAACGGGACACGAACTACAATGAGCAGTTCTTC
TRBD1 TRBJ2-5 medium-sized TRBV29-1 CSVSTGVETQYF TGCAGCGTATCGACAGGGGTGGAGACCCAGTACTTC
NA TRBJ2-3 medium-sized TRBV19 CASSIKGPPDTQYF TGTGCCAGTAGTATTAAAGGACCCCCGGATACGCAGTATTTT
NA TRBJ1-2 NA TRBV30 CAWSAGGGSYGYTF TGTGCCTGGAGTGCGGGGGGGGGAAGCTATGGCTACACCTTC
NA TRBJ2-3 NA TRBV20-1 CSALVLPQTDTQYF TGCAGTGCTCTAGTCCTCCCCCAAACAGATACGCAGTATTTT
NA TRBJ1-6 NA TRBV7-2 CASRGDPSRSSYNSPLHF TGTGCCAGCCGGGGAGACCCCTCTAGGAGCTCCTATAATTCACCCCTCCACTTT
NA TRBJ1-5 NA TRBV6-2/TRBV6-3 CASSPAGGNQPQHF TGTGCCAGCAGCCCAGCCGGGGGCAATCAGCCCCAGCATTTT
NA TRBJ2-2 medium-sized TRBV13 CASSQVAGELFF TGTGCCAGCAGCCAAGTTGCCGGGGAGCTGTTTTTT
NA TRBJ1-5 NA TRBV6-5 CASSLTGYQPQHF TGTGCCAGCAGTCTGACAGGATATCAGCCCCAGCATTTT
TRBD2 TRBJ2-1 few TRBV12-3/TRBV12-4 CASYGGRTSSYNEQFF TGTGCCAGCTATGGCGGGAGAACGAGCTCCTACAATGAGCAGTTCTTC
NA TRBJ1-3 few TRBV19 CASNPGHSGNTIYF TGTGCCAGTAACCCAGGCCACTCTGGAAACACCATATATTTT
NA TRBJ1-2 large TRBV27 CASSLAGTTLGYTF TGTGCCAGCAGTTTAGCCGGGACCACCCTGGGGTACACCTTC
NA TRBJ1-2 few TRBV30 CAWSRQTGLAYGYTF TGTGCCTGGAGTAGACAAACAGGGTTGGCCTATGGCTACACCTTC
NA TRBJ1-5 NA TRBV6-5 CASTPPTGQPQLF TGTGCCAGCACCCCCCCCACCGGTCAGCCCCAGCTTTTT
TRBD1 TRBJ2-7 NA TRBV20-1 CSARLNSRGQRDEQYF TGCAGTGCTAGACTGAACTCCAGGGGGCAAAGGGACGAGCAGTACTTC
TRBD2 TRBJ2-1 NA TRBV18 CASSPGPRTSRNVQFF TGTGCCAGCTCACCCGGTCCCCGGACTAGTCGCAATGTGCAGTTCTTC
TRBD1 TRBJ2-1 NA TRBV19 CAISPRTGGSYNEQFF TGTGCCATTAGTCCCCGGACAGGGGGGTCCTACAATGAGCAGTTCTTC
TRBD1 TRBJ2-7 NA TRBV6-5 CASGSGQGAYEQYF TGTGCCAGCGGAAGTGGACAGGGGGCCTACGAGCAGTACTTC
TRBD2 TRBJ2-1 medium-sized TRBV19 CASSVGGSNEQFF TGTGCCAGTAGTGTGGGGGGGTCGAATGAGCAGTTCTTC
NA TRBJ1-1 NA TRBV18 CASSRVGSSNTEAFF TGTGCCAGCTCACGGGTGGGCAGCTCGAACACTGAAGCTTTCTTT
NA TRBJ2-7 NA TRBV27 CASSPGRPGQYF TGTGCCAGCAGCCCTGGGCGGCCTGGTCAGTACTTC
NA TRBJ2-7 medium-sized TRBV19 CASRSTISYEQYF TGTGCCAGTAGGTCGACAATTAGCTACGAGCAGTACTTC
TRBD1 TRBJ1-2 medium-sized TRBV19 CASSRRQGFGYTF TGTGCCAGTAGTAGACGACAGGGGTTCGGCTACACCTTC
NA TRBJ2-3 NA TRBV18 CASSPGPDTDTQYF TGTGCCAGCTCACCAGGTCCTGACACAGATACGCAGTATTTT
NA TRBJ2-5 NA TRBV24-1 CATSDLAGQETQYF TGTGCCACCAGTGATCTAGCAGGTCAAGAGACCCAGTACTTC
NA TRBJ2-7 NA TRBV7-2 CASSLNSPYEQYF TGTGCCAGCAGCTTAAACTCTCCGTACGAGCAGTACTTC
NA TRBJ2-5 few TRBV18 CASSPPGGRIETQYF TGTGCCAGCTCACCACCAGGGGGACGGATAGAGACCCAGTACTTC
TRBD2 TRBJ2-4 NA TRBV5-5 CASSSGLAGGVAKNIQYF TGTGCCAGCAGTTCGGGACTAGCGGGAGGGGTGGCCAAAAACATTCAGTACTTC
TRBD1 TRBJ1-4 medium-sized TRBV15 CATSEGAGDEKLFF TGTGCCACCAGCGAGGGGGCAGGGGATGAAAAACTGTTTTTT
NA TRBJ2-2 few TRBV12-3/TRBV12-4 CASSFAPPNIQKAGELFF TGTGCCAGCAGTTTCGCTCCCCCAAACATTCAAAAGGCCGGGGAGCTGTTTTTT
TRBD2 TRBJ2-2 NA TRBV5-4 CASSTGTSGRGGELFF TGTGCCAGCAGCACGGGGACTAGCGGGAGAGGCGGGGAGCTGTTTTTT
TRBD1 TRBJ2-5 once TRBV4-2 CASSQGVGGAETQYF TGTGCCAGCAGCCAAGGTGTAGGGGGCGCGGAGACCCAGTACTTC
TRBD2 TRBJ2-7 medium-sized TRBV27 CASSRSGASYEQYF TGTGCCAGCAGTCGTAGCGGGGCATCCTACGAGCAGTACTTC
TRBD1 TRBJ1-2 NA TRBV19 CASSIDEQGDNYGYTF TGTGCCAGTAGTATAGATGAGCAGGGGGATAACTATGGCTACACCTTC
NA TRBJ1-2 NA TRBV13 CASSFRDLDYGYTF TGTGCCAGCAGCTTCCGGGACTTAGACTATGGCTACACCTTC
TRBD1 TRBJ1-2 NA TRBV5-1 CASSRPTGGIYGYTF TGCGCCAGCAGCCGTCCTACAGGGGGGATCTATGGCTACACCTTC
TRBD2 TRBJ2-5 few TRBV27 CASSLTSGNQETQYF TGTGCCAGCAGTTTGACTAGCGGGAACCAAGAGACCCAGTACTTC
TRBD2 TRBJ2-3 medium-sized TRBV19 CATRLAGGPSDTQYF TGTGCCACCAGACTAGCGGGAGGGCCGTCAGATACGCAGTATTTT
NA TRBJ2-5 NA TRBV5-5 CAGGWGMEETQYF TGTGCCGGAGGCTGGGGGATGGAGGAGACCCAGTACTTC
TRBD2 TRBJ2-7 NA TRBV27 CASSPRLAGAGEQYF TGTGCCAGCAGTCCCCGACTAGCGGGAGCTGGCGAGCAGTACTTC
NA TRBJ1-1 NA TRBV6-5 CASSYSDWNTEAFF TGTGCCAGCAGTTACTCCGACTGGAACACTGAAGCTTTCTTT
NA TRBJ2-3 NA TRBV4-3 CASSSESGESDTQYF TGCGCCAGCAGCTCAGAATCAGGGGAGTCAGATACGCAGTATTTT
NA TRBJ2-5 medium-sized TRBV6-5 CASTPRGRGQETQYF TGTGCCAGCACCCCCCGGGGCAGGGGACAAGAGACCCAGTACTTC
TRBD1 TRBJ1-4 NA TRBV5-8 CASSLMRGQEKLFF TGTGCCAGCAGCTTGATGAGGGGGCAGGAAAAACTGTTTTTT
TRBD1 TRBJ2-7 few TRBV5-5 CASSRGQMSYEQYF TGTGCCAGCAGCCGGGGACAGATGAGCTACGAGCAGTACTTC